Below are 5 T cell receptor beta chains sequenced from a single sample in a study of graft-versus-host responses after intestinal transplantation. Only in-frame clones appear in the TCRdb table, and some are missing; sequencing was by immunoSEQ multiplex PCR. The sample carries fewer than 30,000 clones, about 92% recorded once. The sequencing used PBMCs, collected 66 days after intestinal transplant. Receptors originate from a human patient who received an intestinal transplant, so some T cells may come from the graft donor.

The rearrangement joins TRBV19 to TRBJ1-1; D may be TRBD1 (5 bases). The V end was cut by 7 bases, the J end by 0 bases, with 12 bases between. Per germline, CDR1 LNHDA and CDR2 SQIVND (reference sequence). This CDR3 region has 14 residues. The CDR3 sequence: CASTPDTMNTEAFF. Written as DNA, the CDR3 is TGTGCCAGTACCCCGGACACAATGAACACTGAAGCTTTCTTT. The whole variable domain, remainder taken from reference TRBV19 and TRBJ1-1, is DGGITQSPKYLFRKEGQNVTLSCEQNLNHDAMYWYRQDPGQGLRLIYYSQIVNDFQKGDIAEGYSVSREKKESFPLTVTSAQKNPTAFYLCASTPDTMNTEAFFGQGTRLTVV.

A single count supports this clone. The chain employs TRBV27 and TRBJ2-7, with D unresolved. V was trimmed by 2 bases and J by 0 bases, leaving 8 bases between them. This CDR3 region has 14 residues. Germline-derived CDR1 and CDR2 are MNHEY and SMNVEV (reference sequence). The CDR3 DNA is TGTGCCAGCAGTTTAACGTCCGACTCCTACGAGCAGTACTTC. Its translation is CASSLTSDSYEQYF.

The CDR3 loop reads CASSVMGRLYGYTF. As DNA, the CDR3 is TGTGCCAGCAGCGTCATGGGTCGGCTCTATGGCTACACCTTC. The chain has TRBV5-8 and TRBJ1-2; D is unclear. This CDR3 spans 14 amino acids. The ends were cut back, 4 bases at V and 4 bases at J, with 14 bases in the middle. CDR1 and CDR2 (germline): SGHTS, YDEGEE.

The chain uses TRBV18 and TRBJ1-1, with D possibly matching TRBD1 (5 bases). V dropped 7 bases and J dropped 4 bases, with 13 bases sitting between them. Germline CDR1 is KGHSH and CDR2 is LQKENI. The CDR3 totals 13 residues. CDR3 residues: CASWGESGTEAFF. CDR3 nucleotide sequence: TGTGCCAGCTGGGGGGAGTCGGGCACTGAAGCTTTCTTT.

The CDR3 is CASRQGADTGELFF. CDR3 bases: TGCGCCAGCAGACAGGGGGCGGACACCGGGGAGCTGTTTTTT. The chain employs TRBV4-1 and TRBJ2-2, with 9 bases matching TRBD1. V lost 6 bases, J lost 3 bases, and 2 bases stayed unmatched. The length of the CDR3 is 14 residues. CDR1 MGHRA and CDR2 YSYEKL come from the germline V gene.